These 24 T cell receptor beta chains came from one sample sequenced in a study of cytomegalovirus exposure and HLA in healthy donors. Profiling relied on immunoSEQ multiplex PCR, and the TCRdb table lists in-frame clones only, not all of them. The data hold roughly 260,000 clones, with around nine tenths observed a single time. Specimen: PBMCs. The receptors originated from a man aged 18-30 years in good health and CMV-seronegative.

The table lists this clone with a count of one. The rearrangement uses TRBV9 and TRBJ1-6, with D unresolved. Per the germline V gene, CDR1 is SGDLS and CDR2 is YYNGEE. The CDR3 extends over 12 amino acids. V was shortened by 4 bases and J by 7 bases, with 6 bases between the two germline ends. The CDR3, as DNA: TGTGCCAGCAGCACCCGGAATTCACCCCTCCACTTT. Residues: CASSTRNSPLHF.

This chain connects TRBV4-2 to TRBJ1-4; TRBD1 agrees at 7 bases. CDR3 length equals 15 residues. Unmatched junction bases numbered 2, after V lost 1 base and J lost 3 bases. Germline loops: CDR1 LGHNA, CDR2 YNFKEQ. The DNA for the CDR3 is TGTGCCAGCAGCCAAGGAGACAGGGCTAATGAAAAACTGTTTTTT. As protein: CASSQGDRANEKLFF.

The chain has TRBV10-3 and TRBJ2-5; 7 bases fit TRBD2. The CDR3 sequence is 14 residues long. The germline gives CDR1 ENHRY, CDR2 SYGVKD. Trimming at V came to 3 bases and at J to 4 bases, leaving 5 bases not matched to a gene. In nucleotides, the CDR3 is TGTGCCATCAGTGAACTCTCGGGAGGAGAGACCCAGTACTTC. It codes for CAISELSGGETQYF.

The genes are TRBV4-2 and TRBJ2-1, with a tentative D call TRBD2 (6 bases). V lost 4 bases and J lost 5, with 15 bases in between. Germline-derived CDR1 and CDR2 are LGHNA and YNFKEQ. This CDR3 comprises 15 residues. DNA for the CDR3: TGTGCCAGCAGCCTTAGATTAGCGGAGAACAATGAGCAGTTCTTC. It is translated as CASSLRLAENNEQFF.

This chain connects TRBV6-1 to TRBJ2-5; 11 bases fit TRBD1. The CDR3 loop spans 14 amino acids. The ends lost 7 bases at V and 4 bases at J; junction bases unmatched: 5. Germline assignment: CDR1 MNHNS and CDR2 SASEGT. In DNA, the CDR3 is TGTGCCAGCACTTCCGGGACAGGGGGAGAGACCCAGTACTTC. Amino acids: CASTSGTGGETQYF.

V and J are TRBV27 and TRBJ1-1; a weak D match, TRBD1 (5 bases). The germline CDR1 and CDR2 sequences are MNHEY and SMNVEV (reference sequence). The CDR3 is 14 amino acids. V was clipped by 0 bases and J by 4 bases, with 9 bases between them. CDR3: CASSLSQGITEAFF. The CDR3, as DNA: TGTGCCAGCAGTTTATCCCAGGGTATCACTGAAGCTTTCTTT.

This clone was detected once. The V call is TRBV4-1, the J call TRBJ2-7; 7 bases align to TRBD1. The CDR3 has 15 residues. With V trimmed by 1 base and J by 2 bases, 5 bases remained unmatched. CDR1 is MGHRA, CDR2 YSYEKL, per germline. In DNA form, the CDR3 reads TGCGCCAGCAGCCAAGTGCCACAGGGGACCTACGAGCAGTACTTC. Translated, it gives CASSQVPQGTYEQYF.

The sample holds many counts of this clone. The CDR3 region is CASSQGEEAGELFF. In DNA, the CDR3 is TGCGCCAGCAGCCAAGGGGAGGAGGCCGGGGAGCTGTTTTTT. The chain recombines TRBV4-1 with TRBJ2-2; a possible D gene is TRBD2 (6 bases). Germline V lookup: CDR1 MGHRA, CDR2 YSYEKL. The CDR3 totals 14 residues. The V gene lost 1 base and the J gene lost 6 bases, with 9 bases spanning the gap.

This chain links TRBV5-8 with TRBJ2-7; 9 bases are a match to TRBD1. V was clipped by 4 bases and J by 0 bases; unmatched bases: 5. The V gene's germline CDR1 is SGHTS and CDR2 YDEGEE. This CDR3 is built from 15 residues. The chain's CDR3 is CASSPGQGSSYEQYF. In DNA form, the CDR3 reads TGTGCCAGCAGCCCAGGACAGGGGAGCTCCTACGAGCAGTACTTC.

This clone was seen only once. The CDR3 bases are TGTGCCAGCAGTGTGGACAGCCTGAACACTGAAGCTTTCTTT. Its translation is CASSVDSLNTEAFF. The chain links TRBV6-1 to TRBJ1-1; a weak D match, TRBD1 (6 bases). This CDR3 spans 14 amino acids. Trimming pared 4 bases from V and 0 bases from J, leaving 9 bases between. Germline V gene sequence: CDR1 MNHNS, CDR2 SASEGT.

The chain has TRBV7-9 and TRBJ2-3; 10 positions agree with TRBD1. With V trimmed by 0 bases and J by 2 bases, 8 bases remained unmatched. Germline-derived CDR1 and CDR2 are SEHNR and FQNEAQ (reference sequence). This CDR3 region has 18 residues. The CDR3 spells CASSLAYGQGVSTDTQYF. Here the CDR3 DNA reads TGTGCCAGCAGCTTAGCCTACGGACAGGGGGTTTCCACAGATACGCAGTATTTT.

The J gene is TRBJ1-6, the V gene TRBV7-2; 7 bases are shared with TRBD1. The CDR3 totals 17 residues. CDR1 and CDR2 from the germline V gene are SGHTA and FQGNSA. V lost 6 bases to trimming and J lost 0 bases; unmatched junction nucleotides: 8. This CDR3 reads CASRRGTVYSYNSPLHF. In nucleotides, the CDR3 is TGTGCCAGCAGGAGGGGGACAGTCTACTCCTATAATTCACCCCTCCACTTT.

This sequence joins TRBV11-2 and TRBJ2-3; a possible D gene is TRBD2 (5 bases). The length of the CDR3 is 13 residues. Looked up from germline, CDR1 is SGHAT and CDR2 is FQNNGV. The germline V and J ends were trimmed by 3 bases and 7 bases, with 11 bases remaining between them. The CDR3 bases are TGTGCCAGCAGCTTGGAGGCGGTAAATACGCAGTATTTT. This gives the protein CASSLEAVNTQYF.

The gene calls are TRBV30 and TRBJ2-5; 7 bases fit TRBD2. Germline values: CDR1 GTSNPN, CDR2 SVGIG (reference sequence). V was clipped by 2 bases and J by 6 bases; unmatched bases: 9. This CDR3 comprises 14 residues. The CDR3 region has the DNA TGTGCCTGGAGTACGGGGGGTGCCTTGAAGACCCAGTACTTC. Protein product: CAWSTGGALKTQYF.

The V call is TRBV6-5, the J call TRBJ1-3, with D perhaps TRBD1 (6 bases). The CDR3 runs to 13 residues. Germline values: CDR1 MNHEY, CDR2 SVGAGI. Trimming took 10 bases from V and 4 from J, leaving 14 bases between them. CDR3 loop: CATIGTFGNTIYF. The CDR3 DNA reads TGTGCCACAATAGGGACATTCGGAAACACCATATATTTT.

DNA of the CDR3: TGCGCCAGCAGCCAAAACCACAGGGTTTTGGCAGATACGCAGTATTTT. This sequence encodes CASSQNHRVLADTQYF. The chain employs TRBV4-3 and TRBJ2-3; D possibly corresponds to TRBD1 (6 bases). The germline V gene encodes CDR1 LGHNA and CDR2 YSLEER. This CDR3 comprises 16 residues. V was shortened by 2 bases and J by 4 bases, with 16 bases between the two germline ends.

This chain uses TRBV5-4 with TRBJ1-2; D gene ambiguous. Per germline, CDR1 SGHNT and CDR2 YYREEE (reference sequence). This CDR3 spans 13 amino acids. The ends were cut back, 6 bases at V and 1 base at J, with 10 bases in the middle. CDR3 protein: CASTLNYNYGYTF. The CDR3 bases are TGTGCCAGCACCCTAAATTATAACTATGGCTACACCTTC.

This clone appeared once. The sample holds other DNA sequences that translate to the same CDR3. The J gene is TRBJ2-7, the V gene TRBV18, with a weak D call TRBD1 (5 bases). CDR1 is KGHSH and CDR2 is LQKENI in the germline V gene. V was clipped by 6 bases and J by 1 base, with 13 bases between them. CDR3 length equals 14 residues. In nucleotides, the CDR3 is TGTGCCAGCTCCCCGGGCCAGGGTTCCTACGAGCAGTACTTC. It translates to CASSPGQGSYEQYF.

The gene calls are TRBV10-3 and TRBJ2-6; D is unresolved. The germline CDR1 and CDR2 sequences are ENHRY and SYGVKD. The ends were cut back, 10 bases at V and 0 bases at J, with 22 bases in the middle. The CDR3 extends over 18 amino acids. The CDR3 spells CATLESITSDSGANVLTF. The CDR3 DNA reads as TGTGCCACCCTGGAGTCGATCACGTCGGACTCTGGGGCCAACGTCCTGACTTTC.

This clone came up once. CDR3 DNA: TGTGCCAGCCAACCCCGGGACAGGGGCACAGATACGCAGTATTTT. It encodes CASQPRDRGTDTQYF. V and J are TRBV19 and TRBJ2-3; 9 bases are shared with TRBD1. This CDR3 spans 15 amino acids. V was clipped by 9 bases and J by 1 base; unmatched bases: 8. From germline, CDR1 is LNHDA and CDR2 SQIVND (reference sequence).

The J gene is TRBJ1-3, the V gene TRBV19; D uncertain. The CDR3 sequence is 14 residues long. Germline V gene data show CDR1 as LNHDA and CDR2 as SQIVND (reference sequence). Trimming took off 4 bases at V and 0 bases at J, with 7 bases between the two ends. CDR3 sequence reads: CASSRGTSGNTIYF. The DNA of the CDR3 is TGTGCCAGTAGTAGAGGCACCTCTGGAAACACCATATATTTT. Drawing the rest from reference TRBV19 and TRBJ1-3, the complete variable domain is DGGITQSPKYLFRKEGQNVTLSCEQNLNHDAMYWYRQDPGQGLRLIYYSQIVNDFQKGDIAEGYSVSREKKESFPLTVTSAQKNPTAFYLCASSRGTSGNTIYFGEGSWLTVV.

The CDR3 reads CASSSRGGESDTQYF. The CDR3 DNA reads TGCGCCAGCAGCAGTCGCGGGGGGGAGAGCGATACGCAGTATTTT. The chain employs TRBV5-1 and TRBJ2-3; the match to TRBD2 covers 9 bases. Trimming at V came to 4 bases and at J to 6 bases, leaving 9 bases not matched to a gene. The CDR3 is made up of 15 amino acids. Per the germline V gene, CDR1 is SGHRS and CDR2 is YFSETQ.

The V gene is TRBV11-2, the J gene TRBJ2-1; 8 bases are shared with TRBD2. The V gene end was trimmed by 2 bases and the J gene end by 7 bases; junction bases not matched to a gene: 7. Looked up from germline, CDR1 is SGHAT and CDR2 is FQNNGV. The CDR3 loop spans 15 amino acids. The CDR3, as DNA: TGTGCCAGCAGCTTACTCGGGACTAGGAGGAATGAGCAGTTCTTC. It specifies CASSLLGTRRNEQFF.

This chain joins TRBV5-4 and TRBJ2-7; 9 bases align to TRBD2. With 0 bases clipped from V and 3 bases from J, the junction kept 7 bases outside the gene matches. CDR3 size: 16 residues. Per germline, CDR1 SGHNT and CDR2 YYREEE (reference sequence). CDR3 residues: CASSLAGSGGSYEQYF. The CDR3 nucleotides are TGTGCCAGCAGCTTGGCCGGTAGCGGGGGAAGCTACGAGCAGTACTTC.